This TCR beta chain is from a study of human T cells and chemical hapten exposure. The CDR3 loop spans 18 amino acids. Germline V gene data show CDR1 as ENHRY and CDR2 as SYGVKD. Trimming cost V 6 bases and J 4 bases; bases outside gene matches: 18. Specified time point: pre-sensitization, week 0. Indicated treatment: therapeutic diphenylcyclopropenone sensitization with weekly scalp DPC. TCRdb processed the RACE reads anew with MiXCR; each CDR3 protein has one entry. The sample records around 300,000 distinct CDR3 sequences, 4.5% to 5.5% being singletons. The TCR comes from a woman aged 18-29 years with alopecia areata. Some clones in this sample may be carry-over from other donors' samples. The sample consisted of whole blood, taken in connection with sensitization to the hapten diphenylcyclopropenone (DPC). The chain has TRBV10-3 and TRBJ1-3; TRBD1 agrees at 7 bases. The CDR3 nucleotides are TGTGCCATCAGCCTACGGGACAGCAACCCAAACTCCGGAAACACCATATATTTT. It specifies CAISLRDSNPNSGNTIYF.